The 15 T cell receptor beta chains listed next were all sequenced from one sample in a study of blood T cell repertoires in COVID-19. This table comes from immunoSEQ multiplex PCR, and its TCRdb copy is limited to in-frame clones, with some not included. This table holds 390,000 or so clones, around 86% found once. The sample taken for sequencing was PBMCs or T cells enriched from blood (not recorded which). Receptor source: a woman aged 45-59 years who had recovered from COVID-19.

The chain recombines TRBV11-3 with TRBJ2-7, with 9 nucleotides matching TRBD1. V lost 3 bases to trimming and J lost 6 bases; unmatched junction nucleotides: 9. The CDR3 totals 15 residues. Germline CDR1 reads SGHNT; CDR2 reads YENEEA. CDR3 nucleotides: TGTGCCAGCAGCTTTTCCTTCGGGACAGGGAGCGAGCAGTACTTC. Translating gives CASSFSFGTGSEQYF. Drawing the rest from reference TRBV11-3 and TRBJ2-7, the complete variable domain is EAGVVQSPRYKIIEKKQPVAFWCNPISGHNTLYWYLQNLGQGPELLIRYENEEAVDDSQLPKDRFSAERLKGVDSTLKIQPAELGDSAVYLCASSFSFGTGSEQYFGPGTRLTVT.

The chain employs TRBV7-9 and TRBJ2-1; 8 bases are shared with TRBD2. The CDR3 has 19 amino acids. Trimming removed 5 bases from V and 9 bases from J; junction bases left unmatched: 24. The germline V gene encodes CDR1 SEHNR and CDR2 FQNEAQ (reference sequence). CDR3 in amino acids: CASSPLGWVAGGKLGEQFF. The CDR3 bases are TGTGCCAGCAGCCCCCTGGGGTGGGTCGCGGGAGGAAAGTTGGGTGAGCAGTTCTTC. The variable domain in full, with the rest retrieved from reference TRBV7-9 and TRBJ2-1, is DTGVSQNPRHKITKRGQNVTFRCDPISEHNRLYWYRQTLGQGPEFLTYFQNEAQLEKSRLLSDRFSAERPKGSFSTLEIQRTEQGDSAMYLCASSPLGWVAGGKLGEQFFGPGTRLTVL.

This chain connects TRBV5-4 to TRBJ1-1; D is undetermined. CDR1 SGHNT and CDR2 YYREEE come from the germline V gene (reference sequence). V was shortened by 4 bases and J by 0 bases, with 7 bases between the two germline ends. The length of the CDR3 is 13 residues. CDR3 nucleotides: TGTGCCAGCAGCGGAGGGTTGAACACTGAAGCTTTCTTT. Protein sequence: CASSGGLNTEAFF.

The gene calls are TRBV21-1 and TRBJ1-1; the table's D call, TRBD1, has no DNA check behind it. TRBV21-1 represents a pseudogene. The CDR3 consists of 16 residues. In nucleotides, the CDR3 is TGTGCCAGCAGCAAGGTTGACGGCAGGGGGTTGACTGAAGCTTTCTTT. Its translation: CASSKVDGRGLTEAFF.

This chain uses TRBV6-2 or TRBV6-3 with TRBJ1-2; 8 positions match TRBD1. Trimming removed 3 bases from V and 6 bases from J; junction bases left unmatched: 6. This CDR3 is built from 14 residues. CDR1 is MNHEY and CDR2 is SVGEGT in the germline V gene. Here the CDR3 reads CASSYTGGRNGYTF. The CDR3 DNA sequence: TGTGCCAGCAGTTATACAGGGGGTCGGAATGGCTACACCTTC.

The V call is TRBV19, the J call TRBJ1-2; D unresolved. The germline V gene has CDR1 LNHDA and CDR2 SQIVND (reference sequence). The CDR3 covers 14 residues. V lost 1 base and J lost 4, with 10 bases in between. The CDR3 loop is CASSIGNSPYGYTF. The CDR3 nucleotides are TGTGCCAGTAGTATAGGAAACAGTCCCTATGGCTACACCTTC.

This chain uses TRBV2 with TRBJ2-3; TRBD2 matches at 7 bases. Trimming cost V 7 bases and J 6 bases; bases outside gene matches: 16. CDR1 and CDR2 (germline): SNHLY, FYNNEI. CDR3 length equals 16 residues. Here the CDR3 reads CASTLRRTRPPDTQYF. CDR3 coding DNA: TGTGCCAGCACCCTAAGGAGGACTAGGCCCCCGGATACGCAGTATTTT.

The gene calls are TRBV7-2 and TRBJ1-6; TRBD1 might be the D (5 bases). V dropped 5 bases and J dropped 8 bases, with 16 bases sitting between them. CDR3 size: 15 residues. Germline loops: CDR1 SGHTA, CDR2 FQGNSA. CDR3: CASSPRGEFDSPLHF. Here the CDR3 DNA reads TGTGCCAGCAGCCCTCGGGGGGAGTTTGATTCACCCCTCCACTTT. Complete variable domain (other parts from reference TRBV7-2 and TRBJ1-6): GAGVSQSPSNKVTEKGKDVELRCDPISGHTALYWYRQSLGQGLEFLIYFQGNSAPDKSGLPSDRFSAERTGGSVSTLTIQRTQQEDSAVYLCASSPRGEFDSPLHFGNGTRLTVT.

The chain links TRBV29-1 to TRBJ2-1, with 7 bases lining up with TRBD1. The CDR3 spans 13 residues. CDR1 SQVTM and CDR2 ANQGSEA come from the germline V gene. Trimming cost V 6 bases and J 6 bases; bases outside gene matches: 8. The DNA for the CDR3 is TGCAGCGTCCCGGGACAGAGGATCAATGAGCAGTTCTTC. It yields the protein CSVPGQRINEQFF.

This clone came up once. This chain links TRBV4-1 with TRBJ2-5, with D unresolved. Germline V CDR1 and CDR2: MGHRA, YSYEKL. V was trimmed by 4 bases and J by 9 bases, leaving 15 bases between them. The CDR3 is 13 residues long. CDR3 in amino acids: CASSLSPLDSQYF. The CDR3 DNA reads TGCGCCAGCAGCCTCTCCCCCCTCGACTCCCAGTACTTC.

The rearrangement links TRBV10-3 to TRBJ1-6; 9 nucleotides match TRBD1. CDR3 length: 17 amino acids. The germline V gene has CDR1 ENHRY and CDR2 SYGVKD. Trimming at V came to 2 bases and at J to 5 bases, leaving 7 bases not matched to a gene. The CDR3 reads CAISENRGQVDNSPLHF. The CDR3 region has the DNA TGTGCCATCAGTGAGAACAGGGGGCAGGTTGATAATTCACCCCTCCACTTT.

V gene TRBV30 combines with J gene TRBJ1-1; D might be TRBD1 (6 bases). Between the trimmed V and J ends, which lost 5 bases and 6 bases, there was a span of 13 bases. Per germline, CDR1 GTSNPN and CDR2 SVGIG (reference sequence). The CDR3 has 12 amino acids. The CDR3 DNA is TGTGCCTGGGATGGACAGTTCCCTGAAGCTTTCTTT. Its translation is CAWDGQFPEAFF. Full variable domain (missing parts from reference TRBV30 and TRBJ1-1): SQTIHQWPATLVQPVGSPLSLECTVEGTSNPNLYWYRQAAGRGLQLLFYSVGIGQISSEVPQNLSASRPQDRQFILSSKKLLLSDSGFYLCAWDGQFPEAFFGQGTRLTVV.

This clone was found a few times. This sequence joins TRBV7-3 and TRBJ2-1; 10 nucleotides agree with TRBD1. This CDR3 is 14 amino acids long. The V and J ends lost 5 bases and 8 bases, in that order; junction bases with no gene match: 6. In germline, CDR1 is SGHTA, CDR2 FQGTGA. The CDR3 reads CASSIGQGGDEQFF. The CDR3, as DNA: TGTGCCAGCAGCATCGGACAGGGGGGAGATGAGCAGTTCTTC.

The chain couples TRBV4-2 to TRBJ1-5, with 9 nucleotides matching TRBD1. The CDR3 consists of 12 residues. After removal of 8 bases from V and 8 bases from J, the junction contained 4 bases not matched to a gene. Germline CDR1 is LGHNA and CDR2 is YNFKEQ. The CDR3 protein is CASRDRDKPQHF. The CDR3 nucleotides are TGTGCCAGCCGGGACAGGGATAAGCCCCAGCATTTT.

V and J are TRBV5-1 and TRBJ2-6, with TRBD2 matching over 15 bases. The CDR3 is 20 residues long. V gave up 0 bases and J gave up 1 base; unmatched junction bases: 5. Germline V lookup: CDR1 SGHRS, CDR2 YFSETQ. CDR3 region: CASSLGTSGRAVSGANVLTF. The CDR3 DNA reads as TGCGCCAGCAGCTTGGGGACTAGCGGGAGGGCCGTATCTGGGGCCAACGTCCTGACTTTC.